The 4 T cell receptor beta chains in this list originate from one sample, sequenced in a study of patients and donors after allogeneic stem cell transplantation. TCRdb itself ran the RT-PCR reads through MiXCR, one entry per CDR3 protein. The sample has 150,000 to 200,000 distinct CDR3 sequences, approximately 28% seen once. What was sequenced was blood, either unsorted or a sorted T cell fraction (not recorded which). The receptors shown here come from a human donor who was either an allogeneic HSCT recipient or a stem cell or donor lymphocyte infusion donor (not recorded which). It is not recorded whose cells these are; they may come from a transplant donor.

The rearrangement uses TRBV6-5 and TRBJ1-5, with D perhaps TRBD1 (6 bases). Germline lookup yields CDR1 MNHEY and CDR2 SVGAGI. CDR3 length: 15 residues. The germline V and J ends were trimmed by 4 bases and 2 bases, with 12 bases remaining between them. The CDR3 here is CASSSGVAGNQPQHF. The CDR3 nucleotides are TGTGCCAGCAGTTCAGGGGTCGCGGGCAATCAGCCCCAGCATTTT.

The CDR3 DNA reads TGCGCCAGCAGCCAAGAGGGACTAGCGGCCCAAGAGCAGTTCTTC. It yields the protein CASSQEGLAAQEQFF. The rearrangement links TRBV4-3 to TRBJ2-1, with 11 bases aligning to TRBD2. Trimming at V came to 0 bases and at J to 10 bases, leaving 5 bases not matched to a gene. Germline V gives CDR1 LGHNA, CDR2 YSLEER. The CDR3 runs to 15 residues.

At least ten counts were recorded for this clonotype. The chain is built from TRBV18 and TRBJ1-4; D is unclear. Germline V gives CDR1 KGHSH, CDR2 LQKENI. The CDR3 is made up of 15 amino acids. V was clipped by 5 bases and J by 5 bases, with 15 bases between them. The CDR3 DNA reads TGTGCCAGCTCAGATCGAGAACAGCCGAATGAAAAACTGTTTTTT. The encoded protein is CASSDREQPNEKLFF. The variable domain in full, completed from reference TRBV18 and TRBJ1-4, reads NAGVMQNPRHLVRRRGQEARLRCSPMKGHSHVYWYRQLPEEGLKFMVYLQKENIIDESGMPKERFSAEFPKEGPSILRIQQVVRGDSAAYFCASSDREQPNEKLFFGSGTQLSVL.

The chain is built from TRBV5-1 and TRBJ2-4; 13 bases line up with TRBD2. CDR3 length: 16 residues. Germline V gene lookup returns CDR1 SGHRS and CDR2 YFSETQ. Trimming cost V 0 bases and J 9 bases; bases outside gene matches: 6. The CDR3 protein is CASSLGLAGGGGIQYF. CDR3 in DNA: TGCGCCAGCAGCTTGGGACTAGCGGGAGGAGGTGGCATTCAGTACTTC.